This entry lists 5 T cell receptor beta chains sequenced from one sample in a study of Ad26.COV2.S vaccination and SARS-CoV-2 variants. The treatment is: about 20 received Ad26.COV2.S at low or high dose, single or two shots; several received placebo; per-sample allocation not given. Vaccine and placebo recipients were sampled on day 63 after the first injection. TCRdb keeps only in-frame clones here, not all; method: immunoSEQ multiplex PCR. This table has about 400,000 clones, about nine tenths appearing once. This specimen was peripheral blood, taken in a trial of Ad26.COV2.S vaccine versus placebo. The receptors derive from a person between 18 and 65 years old who received the Ad26.COV2.S COVID-19 vaccine or a placebo.

The sample holds a few counts of this clone. The CDR3 is CASSSKREADYEQYF. The DNA of the CDR3 is TGTGCCAGCAGCTCGAAGCGGGAGGCGGACTACGAGCAGTACTTC. The rearrangement uses TRBV5-4 and TRBJ2-7, with 9 bases aligning to TRBD2. The V segment lost 3 bases and the J segment 3 bases; nucleotides outside the gene matches: 7. This CDR3 contains 15 residues. CDR1 is SGHNT, CDR2 YYREEE, per germline (reference sequence).

This chain links TRBV3-1 (or the pseudogene TRBV3-2) with TRBJ1-1; D call uncertain. V lost 2 bases and J 1 base, leaving 11 bases between the germline ends. The CDR3 totals 15 residues. Germline CDR1 LGHDT, CDR2 YNNKEL (reference sequence). CDR3 sequence reads: CASSQLRMGNTEAFF. The CDR3 coding sequence is TGTGCCAGCAGCCAATTGAGGATGGGGAACACTGAAGCTTTCTTT.

The V and J genes are TRBV9 and TRBJ1-3; the D is unclear. Trimming pared 3 bases from V and 0 bases from J, leaving 4 bases between. CDR3 size: 13 residues. The V gene's germline CDR1 is SGDLS and CDR2 YYNGEE. Written as DNA, the CDR3 is TGTGCCAGCAGCGCCGACTCTGGAAACACCATATATTTT. As protein: CASSADSGNTIYF.

The chain has TRBV10-3 and TRBJ2-6; D might be TRBD1 or TRBD2, each matching 6 bases. This CDR3 spans 15 amino acids. Looked up from germline, CDR1 is ENHRY and CDR2 is SYGVKD. V was pared by 8 bases and J by 0 bases, with 11 bases between. The CDR3 region has the DNA TGTGCCATCGGACTACAGGGCTCTGGGGCCAACGTCCTGACTTTC. Translated: CAIGLQGSGANVLTF.

The rearrangement links TRBV9 to TRBJ2-5; 15 nucleotides agree with TRBD2. This CDR3 region has 17 residues. V lost 2 bases and J lost 2; bases outside the gene matches: 4. Germline V gene data show CDR1 as SGDLS and CDR2 as YYNGEE. The CDR3 bases are TGTGCCAGCAGCGTCGGGGGACTAGCGGGAGGTCAAGAGACCCAGTACTTC. Translating gives CASSVGGLAGGQETQYF.